The source of this T cell receptor beta chain is a study of T-cell reconstitution after alpha-beta-depleted transplantation in children. Unique molecular identifiers featured in how the TCRbeta library was prepared. MiXCR, applied by TCRdb to the PCR reads, yields one record per CDR3 protein. This sample has about 270,000 distinct CDR3 sequences, with about 10% found just once. This CDR3 is 12 amino acids long. V lost 6 bases and J lost 8, with 13 bases in between. Germline-derived CDR1 and CDR2 are MNHNY and SVGAGI (reference sequence). The J gene is TRBJ1-2, the V gene TRBV6-6; tentative D call: TRBD1 (6 bases). This receptor was taken from a human donor who donated a stem cell graft to a child with SCID. The material sequenced was PBMCs from the stem cell graft donor, taken from the stem cell graft. CDR3 nucleotides: TGTGCCAGCAGAATCACAGGGTCCGGCTACACCTTC. It specifies CASRITGSGYTF.